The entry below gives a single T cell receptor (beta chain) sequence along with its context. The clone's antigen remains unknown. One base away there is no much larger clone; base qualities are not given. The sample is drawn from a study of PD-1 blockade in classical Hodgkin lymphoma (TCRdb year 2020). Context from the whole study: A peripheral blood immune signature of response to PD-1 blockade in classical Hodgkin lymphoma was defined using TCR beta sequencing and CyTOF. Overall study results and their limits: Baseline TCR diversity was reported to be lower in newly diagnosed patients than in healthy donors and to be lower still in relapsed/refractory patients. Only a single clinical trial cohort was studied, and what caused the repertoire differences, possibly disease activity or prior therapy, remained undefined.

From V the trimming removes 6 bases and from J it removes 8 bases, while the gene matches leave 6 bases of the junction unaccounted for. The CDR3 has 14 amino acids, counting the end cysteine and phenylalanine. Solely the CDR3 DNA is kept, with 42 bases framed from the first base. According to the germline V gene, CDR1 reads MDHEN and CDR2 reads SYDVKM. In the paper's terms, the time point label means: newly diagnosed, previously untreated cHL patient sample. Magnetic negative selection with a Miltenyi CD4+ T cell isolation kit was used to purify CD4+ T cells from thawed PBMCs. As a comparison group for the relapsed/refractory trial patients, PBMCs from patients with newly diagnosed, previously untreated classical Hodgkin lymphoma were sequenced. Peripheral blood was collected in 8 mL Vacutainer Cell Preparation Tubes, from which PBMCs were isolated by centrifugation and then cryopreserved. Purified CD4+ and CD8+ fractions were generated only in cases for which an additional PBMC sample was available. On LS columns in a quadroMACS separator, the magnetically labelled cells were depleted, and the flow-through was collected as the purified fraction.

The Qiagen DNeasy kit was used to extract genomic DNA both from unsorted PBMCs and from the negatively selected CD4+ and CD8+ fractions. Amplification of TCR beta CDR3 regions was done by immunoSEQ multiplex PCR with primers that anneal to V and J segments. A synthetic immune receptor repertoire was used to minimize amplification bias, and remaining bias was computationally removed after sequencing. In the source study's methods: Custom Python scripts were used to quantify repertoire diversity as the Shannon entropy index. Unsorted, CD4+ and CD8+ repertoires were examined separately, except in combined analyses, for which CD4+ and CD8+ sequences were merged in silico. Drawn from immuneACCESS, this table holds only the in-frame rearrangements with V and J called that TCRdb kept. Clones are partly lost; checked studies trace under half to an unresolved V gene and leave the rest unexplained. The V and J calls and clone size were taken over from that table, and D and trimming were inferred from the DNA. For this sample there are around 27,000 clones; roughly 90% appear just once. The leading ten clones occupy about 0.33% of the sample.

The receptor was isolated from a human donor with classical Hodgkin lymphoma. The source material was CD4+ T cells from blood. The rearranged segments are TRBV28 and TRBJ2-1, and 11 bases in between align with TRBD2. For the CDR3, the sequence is CASRTSGSLYEQFF. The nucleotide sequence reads TGTGCCAGCAGAACTAGCGGGAGTCTCTATGAGCAGTTCTTC.